The source of this TCR beta chain is a study of blood T cell repertoires in COVID-19. Study summary: Donors in the United States, Italy and Spain gave samples during acute or convalescent COVID-19. T cells, B-cell-depleted T cells, or PBMCs provided the cDNA or gDNA that served as material.

This CDR3 contains 14 residues. The V end lost 4 bases, the J end lost 4 bases, and 13 bases lay between the germline ends. The germline gives CDR1 MGHDK, CDR2 SYGVNS. Sequenced by immunoSEQ multiplex PCR; TCRdb stores in-frame clones only, minus some. The table includes about 250,000 clones, approximately 90% detected once. Cohort placement rested on clinical history that participants reported themselves. The chain joins TRBV25-1 to TRBJ1-1, with D perhaps matching TRBD1 (5 bases). The material sequenced was PBMCs or T cells enriched from blood (not recorded which). This TCR was recovered from a woman between 18 and 29 years old who had recovered from COVID-19. CDR3 residues: CASSGIGGGTEAFF. CDR3 DNA: TGTGCCAGCAGTGGTATTGGGGGGGGCACTGAAGCTTTCTTT.